The rows below give T cell receptor beta chains drawn from one sample of a study of T cell responses to AZD1222 COVID-19 vaccine. The table came from immunoSEQ multiplex PCR; TCRdb's copy has only in-frame clones and leaves some out. Of approximately 98,000 clones in the sample, just over 85% are singletons; the top ten hold under 4%. The sample consisted of peripheral blood, taken on day 0 of AZD1222 vaccination. These receptors all stem from an adult in good health. The CDR3 runs from the conserved cysteine through the conserved F or W. Fields, in order: CDR3 length, J gene, clone size, V gene, D gene, CDR3 protein, CDR3 DNA. D genes are given only for firm matches. A row's size may be missing; if present it is once, few, many or a size class.

>14|TRBJ1-4|-|TRBV11-2|-
CASSPGRMNEKLFF
TGTGCCAGCAGCCCGGGACGGATGAATGAAAAACTGTTTTTT
>12|TRBJ2-5|-|TRBV11-2|-
CASSLSVETQYF
TGTGCCAGCAGCTTATCGGTAGAGACCCAGTACTTC
>14|TRBJ2-3|-|TRBV5-1|TRBD2
CASSSGGYTDTQYF
TGCGCCAGCAGTTCGGGGGGGTACACAGATACGCAGTATTTT
>13|TRBJ1-2|once|TRBV18|-
CASSRGRDYGYTF
TGTGCCAGCTCCAGGGGCAGGGACTATGGCTACACCTTC
>12|TRBJ2-1|-|TRBV6-5|-
CASSDRLDEQFF
TGTGCCAGCTCGGATCGACTTGATGAGCAGTTCTTC
>14|TRBJ1-3|-|TRBV5-6|-
CASTLGSSGNTIYF
TGTGCCAGCACCCTCGGTAGCTCTGGAAACACCATATATTTT
>13|TRBJ1-1|-|TRBV30|-
CASARQADTEAFF
TGTGCCTCAGCTCGACAGGCTGACACTGAAGCTTTCTTT
>15|TRBJ2-7|-|TRBV6-5|TRBD1
CASRLSTGEAYEQYF
TGTGCCAGCAGGCTATCGACAGGGGAAGCCTACGAGCAGTACTTC
>15|TRBJ1-3|-|TRBV28|-
CASSYPDSTGNTIYF
TGTGCCAGCAGTTATCCCGACAGTACTGGAAACACCATATATTTT
>14|TRBJ2-5|-|TRBV30|TRBD2
CAWSALQRGVTQYF
TGTGCCTGGAGTGCCCTCCAGCGGGGAGTTACCCAGTACTTC
>13|TRBJ1-5|-|TRBV12-3/TRBV12-4|-
CASRKTGNQPQHF
TGTGCCAGCAGAAAGACGGGGAATCAGCCCCAGCATTTT
>14|TRBJ1-5|-|TRBV4-1|-
CASSQVTENQPQHF
TGCGCCAGCAGCCAAGTGACAGAGAATCAGCCCCAGCATTTT
>14|TRBJ1-2|-|TRBV9|-
CASSVGGPFRGYTF
TGTGCCAGCAGCGTAGGGGGACCCTTCAGGGGCTACACCTTC
>13|TRBJ1-5|-|TRBV7-2|-
CASSLFSNQPQHF
TGTGCCAGCAGCCTCTTTAGCAATCAGCCCCAGCATTTT
>15|TRBJ2-3|-|TRBV9|TRBD1
CASSAWQGGTDTQYF
TGTGCCAGCAGCGCCTGGCAGGGGGGCACAGATACGCAGTATTTT
>17|TRBJ2-1|-|TRBV3-1/TRBV3-2|-
CASSRGPQGFSYNEQFF
TGTGCCAGCAGCCGTGGACCACAGGGATTCTCCTACAATGAGCAGTTCTTC
>17|TRBJ1-5|-|TRBV18|TRBD1
CASSPELGQGELEPQHF
TGTGCCAGCTCACCAGAATTGGGACAGGGGGAATTGGAGCCCCAGCATTTT
>13|TRBJ1-4|-|TRBV30|-
CAWNPGQNEKLFF
TGTGCCTGGAATCCGGGCCAGAATGAAAAACTGTTTTTT
>18|TRBJ1-4|-|TRBV7-2|-
CASSLAPPTRSTNEKLFF
TGTGCCAGCAGCTTAGCTCCCCCTACACGTTCAACTAATGAAAAACTGTTTTTT
>14|TRBJ2-1|-|TRBV2|-
CASSGSPSYNEQFF
TGTGCCAGCAGTGGGAGTCCCTCCTACAATGAGCAGTTCTTC
>12|TRBJ1-4|few|TRBV29-1|-
CSVGRTNEKLFF
TGCAGCGTTGGGAGAACTAATGAAAAACTGTTTTTT
>13|TRBJ1-2|-|TRBV5-5|-
CASSLTPGYGYTF
TGTGCCAGCAGCCTAACCCCCGGATATGGCTACACCTTC
>15|TRBJ1-1|-|TRBV10-3|TRBD1
CAISDPGGQDTEAFF
TGTGCCATCAGTGACCCAGGGGGCCAGGACACTGAAGCTTTCTTT
>14|TRBJ2-3|-|TRBV9|TRBD1
CASTRTGTTDTQYF
TGTGCCAGCACCCGGACAGGAACCACAGATACGCAGTATTTT
>14|TRBJ2-7|few|TRBV28|TRBD1
CASAGTGQAYEQYF
TGTGCCAGCGCCGGGACAGGGCAGGCCTACGAGCAGTACTTC
>18|TRBJ1-1|once|TRBV11-2|TRBD1
CASSTRDRGTAGNTEAFF
TGTGCCAGCAGCACCCGGGACAGGGGGACGGCAGGGAACACTGAAGCTTTCTTT
>15|TRBJ2-7|-|TRBV6-5|-
CASSIYPGLSYEQYF
TGTGCCAGCAGTATTTACCCAGGGTTGTCATACGAGCAGTACTTC
>18|TRBJ1-1|-|TRBV5-4|-
CASSLAFWVGSEITEAFF
TGTGCCAGCAGCTTGGCTTTTTGGGTAGGTAGTGAGATCACTGAAGCTTTCTTT
>16|TRBJ1-1|-|TRBV6-4|TRBD1
CASSVVGGGGKTEAFF
TGTGCCAGCAGTGTCGTAGGAGGGGGCGGTAAGACTGAAGCTTTCTTT
>16|TRBJ2-5|-|TRBV6-2/TRBV6-3|-
CASSYAQLRGAETQYF
TGTGCCAGCAGTTACGCCCAACTCCGGGGCGCGGAGACCCAGTACTTC
>14|TRBJ2-2|-|TRBV7-9|-
CASLGATNTGELFF
TGTGCCAGTCTCGGGGCTACGAACACCGGGGAGCTGTTTTTT
>16|TRBJ2-1|-|TRBV24-1|-
CATSDPRGGWENEQFF
TGTGCCACCAGTGACCCCAGGGGAGGGTGGGAGAATGAGCAGTTCTTC
>15|TRBJ2-7|-|TRBV6-5|TRBD1
CASRAGRTGLPEQYF
TGTGCCAGCAGGGCCGGCAGGACAGGGCTGCCCGAGCAGTACTTC
>15|TRBJ1-4|once|TRBV10-1|-
CASSRDIATNEKLFF
TGCGCCAGCAGTCGGGACATCGCAACTAATGAAAAACTGTTTTTT
>15|TRBJ2-1|-|TRBV4-1|-
CASSQGVFSYNEQFF
TGCGCCAGCAGCCAAGGGGTGTTTTCCTACAATGAGCAGTTCTTC
>15|TRBJ2-2|-|TRBV19|TRBD1
CASRSGQGNTGELFF
TGTGCCAGTCGCTCCGGACAGGGGAACACCGGGGAGCTGTTTTTT
>12|TRBJ2-7|-|TRBV25-1|-
CASTQGLIEQYF
TGTGCCAGCACCCAGGGGCTTATCGAGCAGTACTTC
>14|TRBJ1-1|-|TRBV7-3|TRBD1
CASSLGQGATEAFF
TGTGCCAGCAGCTTGGGACAGGGGGCCACTGAAGCTTTCTTT